This entry concerns a single T cell receptor beta chain. Its antigen is unknown. This entry belongs to a study of T-cell memory formation after mild COVID-19. TCRdb independently ran MiXCR on the 5' RACE reads; one entry per CDR3 protein. The repertoire holds over 40,000 distinct CDR3 sequences, with less than 15% as singletons. J was trimmed by 7 bases and V by 5 bases; bases with no gene match: 4. Germline assignment: CDR1 MNHEY and CDR2 SMNVEV (reference sequence). The length of the CDR3 is 15 residues. Points from the study as a whole: Contracting clones from day 15 to 85 had balanced CD4/CD8; later expanders favoured CD4+. The study detected some responding clones in pre-infection memory, suggesting cross-reactive memory joined. Confirmation of SARS-CoV-2 specificity was lacking for second-wave clones peaking day 37.

The chain joins TRBV27 to TRBJ2-1; 14 bases match TRBD2. The sample consisted of PBMCs or a T cell subset sorted from them (not recorded which). The sequence was obtained from a man aged 18 to 29 who had mild COVID-19 (a few samples of this study predate the infection). Cell type and time point are not known. The CDR3 DNA reads as TGTGCCAGCAGTCGACTAGCGGGGGGGCTGAATGAGCAGTTCTTC. It translates to CASSRLAGGLNEQFF.